What follows is one T cell receptor (beta chain) and its context. Per the original methods: Amplification with reference gene primers provided the estimates of nucleated cell counts. Clones were sequenced by immunoSEQ multiplex PCR, and TCRdb holds only the in-frame ones, with some missing. The DNA was the basis for D and trimming; V, J and clone size are from that table. Of roughly 68,000 clones listed, 91% are singletons. These data originate in a study of blood T cell repertoires in COVID-19. Study details: The cDNA or gDNA used as material had been derived from T cells, B-cell-depleted T cells, or PBMCs.

Seattle patients were enrolled while actively infected and followed longitudinally. The TCR was taken from a man aged 35-49 years with COVID-19, enrolled during active disease. Input material: peripheral blood.

CDR3 DNA: TGTGCCAGCAGTTCCGGACTAGCGGGGTCAGATACGCAGTATTTT. It encodes CASSSGLAGSDTQYF. V is TRBV6-6 and J is TRBJ2-3, with 12 bases that match TRBD2. Germline CDR1 and CDR2: MNHNY and SVGAGI (reference sequence). The CDR3 runs to 15 residues. The J segment lost 4 bases and the V segment lost 4 bases, leaving 3 bases of the junction unmatched.